This TCR beta chain was sequenced for a study of regulatory T cells in long-lasting Graves disease. Study observations and caveats: It was possible that the small sample size reduced accuracy. Those with persistent disease had in common more public clonotypes (2,741) than new patients (more than 900).

In building TCR beta libraries, iRepertoire HTBI primers were used together with Arm-PCR of CDR3 regions. MiXCR was run by TCRdb on the multiplex PCR reads, yielding one entry per CDR3 protein. Found here are 430,000 or so distinct CDR3 sequences, under 25% of them singletons; the top ten hold around 15%. Concerning this clonotype: The antigen remains unidentified.

Time point meaning: persistent/refractory GD, antithyroid drugs over 5 years with positive TRAb. PBMC-derived RNA was used for the TCR library. Under American Thyroid Association guidelines, Graves' disease was diagnosed. The origin of this receptor is a female donor with Graves disease. The starting material was peripheral blood mononuclear cells (PBMCs), obtained when the disease was refractory, from a patient treated with antithyroid drugs.

In DNA form, the CDR3 reads TGCAGTGCTAATACCGGGCCCACATATGGCTACACCTTC. Protein product: CSANTGPTYGYTF. J is TRBJ1-2 and V is TRBV20-1; D is ambiguous. The V end lost 4 bases, the J end lost 5 bases, and 14 bases lay between the germline ends. Per germline, CDR1 DFQATT and CDR2 SNEGSKA (reference sequence). The CDR3 length is 13 residues.